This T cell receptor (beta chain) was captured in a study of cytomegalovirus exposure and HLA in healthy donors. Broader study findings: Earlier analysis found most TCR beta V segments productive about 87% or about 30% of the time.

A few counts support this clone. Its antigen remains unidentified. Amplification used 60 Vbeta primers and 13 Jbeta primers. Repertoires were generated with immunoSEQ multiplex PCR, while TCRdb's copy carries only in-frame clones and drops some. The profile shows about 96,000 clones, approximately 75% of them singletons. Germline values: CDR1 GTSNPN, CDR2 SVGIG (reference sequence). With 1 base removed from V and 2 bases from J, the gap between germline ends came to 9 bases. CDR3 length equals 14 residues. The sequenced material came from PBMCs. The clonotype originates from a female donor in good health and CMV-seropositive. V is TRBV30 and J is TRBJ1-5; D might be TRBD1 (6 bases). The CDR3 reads CAWSEAGGNQPQHF. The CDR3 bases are TGTGCCTGGAGTGAGGCAGGGGGCAATCAGCCCCAGCATTTT.